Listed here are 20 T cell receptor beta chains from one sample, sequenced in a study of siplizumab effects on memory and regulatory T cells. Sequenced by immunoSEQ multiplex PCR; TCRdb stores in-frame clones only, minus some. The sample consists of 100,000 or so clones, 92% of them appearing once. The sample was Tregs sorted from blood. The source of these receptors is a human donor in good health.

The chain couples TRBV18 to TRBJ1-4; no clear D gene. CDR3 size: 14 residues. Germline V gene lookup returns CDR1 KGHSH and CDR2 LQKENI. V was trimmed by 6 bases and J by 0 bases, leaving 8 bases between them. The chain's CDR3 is CASSPTATNEKLFF. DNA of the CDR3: TGTGCCAGCTCCCCGACGGCAACTAATGAAAAACTGTTTTTT.

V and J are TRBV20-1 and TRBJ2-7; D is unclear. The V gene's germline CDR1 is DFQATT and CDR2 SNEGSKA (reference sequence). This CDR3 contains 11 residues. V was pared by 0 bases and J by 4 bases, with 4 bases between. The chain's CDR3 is CSARDMYEQYF. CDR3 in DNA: TGCAGTGCTAGAGATATGTACGAGCAGTACTTC.

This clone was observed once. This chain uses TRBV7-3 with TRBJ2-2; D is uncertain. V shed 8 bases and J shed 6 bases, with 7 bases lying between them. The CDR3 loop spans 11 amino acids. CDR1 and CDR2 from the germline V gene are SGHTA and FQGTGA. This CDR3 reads CASESAGELFF. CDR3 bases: TGTGCCAGCGAAAGCGCCGGGGAGCTGTTTTTT. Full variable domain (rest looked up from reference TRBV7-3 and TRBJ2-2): GAGVSQTPSNKVTEKGKYVELRCDPISGHTALYWYRQSLGQGPEFLIYFQGTGAADDSGLPNDRFFAVRPEGSVSTLKIQRTERGDSAVYLCASESAGELFFGEGSRLTVL.

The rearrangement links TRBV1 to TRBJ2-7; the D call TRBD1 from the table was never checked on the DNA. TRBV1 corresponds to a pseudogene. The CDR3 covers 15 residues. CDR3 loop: CTSSWTGTGSYEQYF. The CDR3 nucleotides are TGCACCAGCAGCTGGACCGGGACAGGGTCCTACGAGCAGTACTTC.

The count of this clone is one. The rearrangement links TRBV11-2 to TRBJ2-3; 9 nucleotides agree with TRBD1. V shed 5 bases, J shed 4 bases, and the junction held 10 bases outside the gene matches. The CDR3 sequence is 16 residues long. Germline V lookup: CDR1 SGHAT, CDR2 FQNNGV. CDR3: CASSIRQGGRPDTQYF. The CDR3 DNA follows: TGTGCCAGCAGCATCCGACAGGGGGGGAGGCCAGATACGCAGTATTTT.

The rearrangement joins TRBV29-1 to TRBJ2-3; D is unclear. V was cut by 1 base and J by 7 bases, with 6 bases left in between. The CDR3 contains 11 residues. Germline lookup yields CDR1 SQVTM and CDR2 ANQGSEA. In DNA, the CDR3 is TGCAGCGTTGAAGCAGGATATACGCAGTATTTT. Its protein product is CSVEAGYTQYF.

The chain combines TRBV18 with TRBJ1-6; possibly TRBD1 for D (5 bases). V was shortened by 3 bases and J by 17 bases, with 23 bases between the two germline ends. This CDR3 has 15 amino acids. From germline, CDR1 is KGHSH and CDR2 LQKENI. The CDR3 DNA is TGTGCCAGCTCACCTACCGCGGGGACGTCCCATATCTTCCACTTT. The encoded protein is CASSPTAGTSHIFHF.

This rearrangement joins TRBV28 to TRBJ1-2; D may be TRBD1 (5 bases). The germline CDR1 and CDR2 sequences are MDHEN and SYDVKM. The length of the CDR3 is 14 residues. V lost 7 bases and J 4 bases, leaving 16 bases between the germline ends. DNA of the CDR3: TGTGCCAGCAAACCTGGGACCGCACGCTATGGCTACACCTTC. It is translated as CASKPGTARYGYTF.

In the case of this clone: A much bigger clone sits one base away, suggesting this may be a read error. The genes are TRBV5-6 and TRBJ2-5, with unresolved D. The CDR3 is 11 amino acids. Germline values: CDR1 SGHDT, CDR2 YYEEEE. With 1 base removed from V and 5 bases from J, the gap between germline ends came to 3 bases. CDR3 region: CASSLSETQYF. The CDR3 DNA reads TGTGCCAGCAGCTTGAGTGAGACCCAGTACTTC.

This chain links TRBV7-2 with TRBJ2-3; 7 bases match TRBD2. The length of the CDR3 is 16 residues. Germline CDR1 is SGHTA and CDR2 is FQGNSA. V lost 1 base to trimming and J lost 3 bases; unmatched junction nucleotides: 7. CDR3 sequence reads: CASSLVWTRGTDTQYF. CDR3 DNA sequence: TGTGCCAGCAGCTTAGTGTGGACTAGGGGAACAGATACGCAGTATTTT. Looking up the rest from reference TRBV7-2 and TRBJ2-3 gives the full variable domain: GAGVSQSPSNKVTEKGKDVELRCDPISGHTALYWYRQSLGQGLEFLIYFQGNSAPDKSGLPSDRFSAERTGGSVSTLTIQRTQQEDSAVYLCASSLVWTRGTDTQYFGPGTRLTVL.

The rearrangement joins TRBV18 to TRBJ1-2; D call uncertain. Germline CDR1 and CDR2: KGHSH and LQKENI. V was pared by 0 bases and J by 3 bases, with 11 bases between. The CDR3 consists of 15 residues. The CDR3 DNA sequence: TGTGCCAGCTCACCACCTAACAGAATCGACTATGGCTACACCTTC. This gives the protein CASSPPNRIDYGYTF.

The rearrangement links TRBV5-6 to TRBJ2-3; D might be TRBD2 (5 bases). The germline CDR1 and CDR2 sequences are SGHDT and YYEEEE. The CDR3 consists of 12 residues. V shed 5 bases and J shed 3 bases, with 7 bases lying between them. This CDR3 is CASRRGTDTQYF. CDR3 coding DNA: TGTGCCAGCAGACGGGGAACAGATACGCAGTATTTT. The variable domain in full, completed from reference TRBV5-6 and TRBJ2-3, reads DAGVTQSPTHLIKTRGQQVTLRCSPKSGHDTVSWYQQALGQGPQFIFQYYEEEERQRGNFPDRFSGHQFPNYSSELNVNALLLGDSALYLCASRRGTDTQYFGPGTRLTVL.

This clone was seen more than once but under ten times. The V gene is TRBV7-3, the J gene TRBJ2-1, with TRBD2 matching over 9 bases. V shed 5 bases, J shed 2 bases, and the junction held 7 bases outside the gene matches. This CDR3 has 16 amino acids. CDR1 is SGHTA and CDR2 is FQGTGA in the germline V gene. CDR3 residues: CASSPLAGETYNEQFF. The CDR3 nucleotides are TGTGCCAGCAGCCCTTTAGCGGGAGAGACCTACAATGAGCAGTTCTTC.

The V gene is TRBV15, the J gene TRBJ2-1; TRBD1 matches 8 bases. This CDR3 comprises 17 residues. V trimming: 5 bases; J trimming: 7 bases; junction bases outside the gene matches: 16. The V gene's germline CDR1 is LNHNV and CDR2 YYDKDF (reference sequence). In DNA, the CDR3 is TGTGCCACCAGCCGCTACCCCCCGGGACAGGTAGGAAATGAGCAGTTCTTC. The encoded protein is CATSRYPPGQVGNEQFF. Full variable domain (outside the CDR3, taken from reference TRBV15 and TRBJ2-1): DAMVIQNPRYQVTQFGKPVTLSCSQTLNHNVMYWYQQKSSQAPKLLFHYYDKDFNNEADTPDNFQSRRPNTSFCFLDIRSPGLGDTAMYLCATSRYPPGQVGNEQFFGPGTRLTVL.

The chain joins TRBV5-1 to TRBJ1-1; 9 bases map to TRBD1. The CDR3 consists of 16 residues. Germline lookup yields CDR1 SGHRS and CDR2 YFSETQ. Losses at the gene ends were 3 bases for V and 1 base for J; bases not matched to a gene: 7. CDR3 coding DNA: TGCGCCAGCAGCTCTAGACAGGGGGGCCCGAACACTGAAGCTTTCTTT. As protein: CASSSRQGGPNTEAFF.

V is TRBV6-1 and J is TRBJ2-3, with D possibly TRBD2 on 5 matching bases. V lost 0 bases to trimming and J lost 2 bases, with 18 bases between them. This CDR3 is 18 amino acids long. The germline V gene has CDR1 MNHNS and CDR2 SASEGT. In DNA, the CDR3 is TGTGCCAGCAGTGAAGCAATTGCGGGCGTGTTATACACAGATACGCAGTATTTT. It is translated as CASSEAIAGVLYTDTQYF.

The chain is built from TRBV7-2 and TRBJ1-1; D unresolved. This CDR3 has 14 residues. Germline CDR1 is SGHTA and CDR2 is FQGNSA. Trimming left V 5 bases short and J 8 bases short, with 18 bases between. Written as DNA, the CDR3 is TGTGCCAGCAGCCCAGTAGGGCCCTTCCTCGAAGCTTTCTTT. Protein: CASSPVGPFLEAFF.

The DNA for the CDR3 is TGCGCCAGCAGCCAAGATGGACGGGGGCCAAAGGCTTTCTTT. It is translated as CASSQDGRGPKAFF. The chain combines TRBV4-1 with TRBJ1-1, with a weak D call TRBD1 (6 bases). The ends were cut back, 0 bases at V and 11 bases at J, with 16 bases in the middle. This CDR3 region has 14 residues. Germline V CDR1 and CDR2: MGHRA, YSYEKL.

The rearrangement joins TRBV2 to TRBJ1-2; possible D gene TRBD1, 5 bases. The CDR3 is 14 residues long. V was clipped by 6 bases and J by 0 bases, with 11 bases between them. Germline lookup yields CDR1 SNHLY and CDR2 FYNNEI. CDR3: CASREDMTNYGYTF. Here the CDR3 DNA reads TGTGCCAGCAGGGAGGACATGACTAACTATGGCTACACCTTC. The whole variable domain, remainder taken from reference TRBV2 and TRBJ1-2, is EPEVTQTPSHQVTQMGQEVILRCVPISNHLYFYWYRQILGQKVEFLVSFYNNEISEKSEIFDDQFSVERPDGSNFTLKIRSTKLEDSAMYFCASREDMTNYGYTFGSGTRLTVV.

CDR3 amino acids: CASSFRQGAAGYTF. The CDR3 region has the DNA TGTGCCAGCAGTTTTCGACAGGGGGCTGCTGGCTACACCTTC. The chain carries TRBV6-5 and TRBJ1-2, with 10 positions matching TRBD1. Germline V gene sequence: CDR1 MNHEY, CDR2 SVGAGI. The CDR3 loop spans 14 amino acids. V lost 4 bases to trimming and J lost 7 bases; unmatched junction nucleotides: 6.